This T cell receptor beta chain was identified in a study of shared clonotypes between healthy human individuals (dated by TCRdb to the early 2020s). In terms of the full investigation: The cohort comprised a couple of women and a few men aged 18 to 49 years. For each donor, three plates each were used for CD4 naive and CD4 memory, two plates were used for CD8 naive, and one plate was used for CD8 memory. To estimate repertoire size and how much clonotypes are shared between individuals, the study performed deep sequencing of blood TCR repertoires from about 5 healthy adults. Different laboratories and diverse techniques were used to prepare libraries and sequence TCR repertoires, to increase sequencing depth and limit assay-specific biases. Leukapheresis yielded between about 0.8 and 8.9 billion PBMCs per donor.

Using the deep immunoSEQ assay, multiplex PCR amplified TCR CDR3 regions from genomic DNA. For each cell subset, the extracted genomic DNA was distributed evenly across all wells of several immunoSEQ 96-well plates, and each plate served as one replicate. Each replicate PCR for sorted subsets received around 0.2 ug genomic DNA, equal to tens of thousands of T cell genomes. Purified libraries were quantified with a Qubit 3.0 fluorometer, sized on a Bioanalyzer 2100, and re-quantified with the KAPA Library Quantification kit. Every immunoSEQ 96-well plate was sequenced on a dedicated single-read 150-cycle Illumina NextSeq 550 flow cell. Per the source publication's procedure: Because the immunoSEQ output included only junctional sequences and no quality scores, the filtering could not be the same as the filtering used for full-length reads. Sequences were annotated with PyIR, a Python wrapper for IgBLAST v1.9, using IMGT germline references to assign V/J genes and CDR3. Reads were removed for weak V/J assignments (E-value above 1e-6), missing CDR3, stop codons, out-of-frame junctions, or ambiguous translated residues. V3J clonotypes were defined as sequences sharing the same inferred V gene, J gene, and CDR3 amino acid sequence. Percentage overlap between repertoires was calculated by dividing the number of shared unique clonotypes by the size of the smaller repertoire. Richness of each repertoire was evaluated using RTK rarefaction, the Chao1 estimator, and Recon v2.1 estimates of unobserved clonotypes. OLGA was used to compute generation probabilities for all TCRbeta clonotypes that the gDNA method yielded from a handful of donors. Here the immuneACCESS table is served through TCRdb, limited to in-frame sequences with V and J called. Missing clones are a known gap in these copies; in checked studies unresolved V genes cover under half, and the rest lacks a known reason. V and J calls and clone size are as listed in that table; D and trimming were resolved from the DNA. This sample lists about 2.4 million clones; around nine tenths were detected once. Roughly 0.14% of the sample rests with the top ten.

Only a few counts were recorded for this clone. Which antigen it targets is not known. Qualities for individual bases were not recorded, and no much larger clone is one base off. Other nucleotide sequences from this sample produce the same CDR3. General study outcomes and caveats: Based on pairwise subsampling, the degree of clonotype sharing among donors was expected to be affected by sequencing depth. Compared with non-shared clonotypes, clonotypes shared by all four sorted-subset donors had higher generation probabilities. The small number of donors limited the genetic and exposure-history diversity represented. Incomplete sequencing was indicated by rarefaction of sorted-subset datasets, despite the large sequencing depth. Sharing across a handful of donors was observed for approximately 4.6% of naive CD4, less than 4% of naive CD8, about 2.3% of memory CD4, and around 0.4% of memory CD8 clonotypes. Sampling was restricted to blood, and TCR repertoires in tissue are likely to differ from TCR repertoires in blood. Naive subsets generally had larger estimated clonotype richness than memory subsets did.

Donors were healthy HIV-negative adults with no recently reported acute infections or vaccinations. Only Caucasian adults living in Nashville, Tennessee, USA were represented among the donors. Magnetic negative selection was used to enrich CD4+ T cells, after which naive cells were positively selected on CD45RA and the negative fraction became the memory subset. Blood was obtained by leukapheresis, after which PBMCs were separated by Ficoll-Histopaque density gradient centrifugation and cryopreserved in liquid nitrogen vapor phase. Analytical flow cytometry was used to check the purity and quantity of each magnetically sorted T cell population. Genomic DNA was isolated from every sorted fraction and measured by UV absorbance on a Nanodrop 2000c. The germline V gene supplies CDR1 SGHDN and CDR2 FVKESK. The CDR3 spans 11 residues, from the cysteine through the phenylalanine. Only CDR3 DNA is held: 33 bases, read in frame from base 1. The junction shows trimming of 3 bases on V and 0 bases on J, plus 0 bases between the germline ends.

The specimen sequenced was naive CD4+ T cells sorted from blood. According to the study, the label for this sample's cell subset or site signals: CD45RA+ positively selected. The clonotype comes from a man between 18 and 35 years old in good health. The rearranged chain carries TRBV14 and TRBJ2-7; no D segment can be confidently identified. CDR3 protein: CASSHSYEQYF. The DNA is TGTGCCAGCAGCCACTCCTACGAGCAGTACTTC.